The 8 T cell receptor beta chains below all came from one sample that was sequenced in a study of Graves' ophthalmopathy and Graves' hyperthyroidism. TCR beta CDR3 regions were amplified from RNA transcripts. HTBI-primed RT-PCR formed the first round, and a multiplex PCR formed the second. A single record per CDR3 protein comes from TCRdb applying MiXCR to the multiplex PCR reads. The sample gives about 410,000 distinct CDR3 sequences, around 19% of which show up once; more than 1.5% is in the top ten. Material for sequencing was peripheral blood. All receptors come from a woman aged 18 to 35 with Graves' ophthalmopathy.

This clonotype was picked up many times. The CDR3 DNA reads as TGCAGCGTGCTAGCGGGAGGGAGAGGCTACGAGCAGTACTTC. Translating it yields CSVLAGGRGYEQYF. The V gene is TRBV29-1, the J gene TRBJ2-7, with 12 bases fitting TRBD2. CDR1 is SQVTM, CDR2 ANQGSEA, per germline. This CDR3 is built from 14 residues. V gave up 6 bases and J gave up 3 bases; unmatched junction bases: 6.

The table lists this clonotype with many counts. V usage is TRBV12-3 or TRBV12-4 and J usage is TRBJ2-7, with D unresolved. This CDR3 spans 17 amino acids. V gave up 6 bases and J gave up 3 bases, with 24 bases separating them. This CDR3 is CASSQNDGRPSYYEQYF. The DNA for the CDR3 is TGTGCCAGCAGCCAAAACGACGGACGTCCTTCGTACTACGAGCAGTACTTC.

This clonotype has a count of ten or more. CDR3 nucleotides: TGCAGTTGTCGCGGGAGGGCCAGCCACTACGAGCAGTACTTC. Encoded protein: CSCRGRASHYEQYF. The chain recombines TRBV20-1 with TRBJ2-7, with TRBD2 matching 9 bases. The germline V gene has CDR1 DFQATT and CDR2 SNEGSKA (reference sequence). V trimming: 8 bases; J trimming: 3 bases; junction bases outside the gene matches: 11. CDR3 length: 14 amino acids.

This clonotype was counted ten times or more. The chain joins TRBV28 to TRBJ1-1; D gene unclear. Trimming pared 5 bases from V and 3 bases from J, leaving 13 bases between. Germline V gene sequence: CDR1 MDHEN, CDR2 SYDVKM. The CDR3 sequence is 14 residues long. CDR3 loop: CASSPPAAYTEAFF. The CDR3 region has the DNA TGTGCCAGCAGTCCCCCGGCTGCCTACACTGAAGCTTTCTTT.

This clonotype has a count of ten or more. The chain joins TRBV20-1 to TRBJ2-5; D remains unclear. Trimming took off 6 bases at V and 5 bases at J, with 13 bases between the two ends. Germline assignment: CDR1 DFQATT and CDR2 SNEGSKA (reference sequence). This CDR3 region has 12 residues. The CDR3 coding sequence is TGCAGTGCACCGGCCCTTTGGGAGACCCAGTACTTC. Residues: CSAPALWETQYF.

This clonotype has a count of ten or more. In DNA form, the CDR3 reads TGTGCCAGCAGCATACTCGGACAGGGCTACAGAAGCGAGCAGTACTTC. It is translated as CASSILGQGYRSEQYF. This chain connects TRBV11-2 to TRBJ2-7; 8 positions agree with TRBD1. Germline assignment: CDR1 SGHAT and CDR2 FQNNGV. CDR3 length: 16 residues. V trimming: 5 bases; J trimming: 6 bases; junction bases outside the gene matches: 15.

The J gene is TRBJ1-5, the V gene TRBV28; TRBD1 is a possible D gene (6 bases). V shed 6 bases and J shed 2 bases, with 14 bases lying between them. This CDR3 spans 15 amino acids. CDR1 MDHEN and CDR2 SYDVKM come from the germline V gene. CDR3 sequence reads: CASSVTGARNQPQHF. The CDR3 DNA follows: TGTGCCAGCAGCGTCACGGGGGCGCGCAATCAGCCCCAGCATTTT.

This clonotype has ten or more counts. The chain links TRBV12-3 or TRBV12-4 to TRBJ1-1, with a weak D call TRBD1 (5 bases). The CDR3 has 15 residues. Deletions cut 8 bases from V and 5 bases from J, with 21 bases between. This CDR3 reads CASLPGPFRRTEAFF. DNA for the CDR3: TGTGCCAGCCTTCCGGGACCTTTCCGGAGGACTGAAGCTTTCTTT.